The 17 T cell receptor beta chains presented below share a single source sample, sequenced in a study of cytomegalovirus exposure and HLA in healthy donors. Use of 60 Vbeta and 13 Jbeta primers characterized the PCR. TCRdb keeps only in-frame clones here, not all; method: immunoSEQ multiplex PCR. The sample contains 80,000 or so clones, 65% to 75% of which appear only once. The specimen was PBMCs. These receptors all stem from a man in his thirties or forties in good health and CMV-seropositive.

The J gene is TRBJ1-4, the V gene TRBV5-4, with TRBD1 identical over 8 bases. V shed 3 bases, J shed 8 bases, and the junction held 6 bases outside the gene matches. Germline lookup yields CDR1 SGHNT and CDR2 YYREEE (reference sequence). The CDR3 has 14 residues. CDR3 region: CASSSTGDYEKLFF. The CDR3 nucleotides read TGTGCCAGCAGCTCGACAGGGGATTACGAAAAACTGTTTTTT.

The gene calls are TRBV30 and TRBJ2-7; D is ambiguous. The germline V and J ends were trimmed by 0 bases and 1 base, with 4 bases remaining between them. Germline CDR1 GTSNPN, CDR2 SVGIG (reference sequence). The CDR3 loop spans 12 amino acids. CDR3 residues: CAWSVLSYEQYF. DNA of the CDR3: TGTGCCTGGAGTGTCCTATCCTACGAGCAGTACTTC. Full variable domain (remainder filled in from reference TRBV30 and TRBJ2-7): SQTIHQWPATLVQPVGSPLSLECTVEGTSNPNLYWYRQAAGRGLQLLFYSVGIGQISSEVPQNLSASRPQDRQFILSSKKLLLSDSGFYLCAWSVLSYEQYFGPGTRLTVT.

A word on this clone: The junction shows a germline mismatch at one end, possibly a read error. The chain recombines TRBV19 with TRBJ1-5; 7 bases fit TRBD1. The CDR3 extends over 14 amino acids. The germline V gene has CDR1 LNHDA and CDR2 SQIVND (reference sequence). CDR3 DNA sequence: TGTGCCAGTAGTTTCGGGACAGAGAATCAGCCCCAGAATTTT. This sequence encodes CASSFGTENQPQNF. The variable domain in full, with the rest retrieved from reference TRBV19 and TRBJ1-5, is DGGITQSPKYLFRKEGQNVTLSCEQNLNHDAMYWYRQDPGQGLRLIYYSQIVNDFQKGDIAEGYSVSREKKESFPLTVTSAQKNPTAFYLCASSFGTENQPQNFGDGTRLSIL.

The chain recombines TRBV7-9 with TRBJ1-5, with D perhaps matching TRBD1 (5 bases). Germline V gene sequence: CDR1 SEHNR, CDR2 FQNEAQ (reference sequence). V was shortened by 3 bases and J by 0 bases, with 21 bases between the two germline ends. The CDR3 covers 19 residues. The CDR3 DNA reads TGTGCCAGCAGCTTTCGCGACAGCACCCCTAACTATAGCAATCAGCCCCAGCATTTT. Its protein product is CASSFRDSTPNYSNQPQHF.

In its sample, this clone was seen once. The chain employs TRBV19 and TRBJ1-5; no firm D call. V lost 6 bases, J lost 3 bases, and 12 bases lay in between. CDR1 LNHDA and CDR2 SQIVND come from the germline V gene (reference sequence). This CDR3 has 14 residues. CDR3 region: CASSTRTDNQPQHF. DNA of the CDR3: TGTGCCAGTAGCACACGGACTGACAATCAGCCCCAGCATTTT.

This chain joins TRBV6-5 and TRBJ1-2; D may be TRBD1 (6 bases). The germline CDR1 and CDR2 sequences are MNHEY and SVGAGI. CDR3 length: 13 residues. V was shortened by 5 bases and J by 3 bases, with 10 bases between the two germline ends. This CDR3 is CASSGQLYYGYTF. In nucleotides, the CDR3 is TGTGCCAGCAGTGGACAGCTTTACTATGGCTACACCTTC.

The genes are TRBV7-9 and TRBJ2-1; TRBD2 is a possible D gene (5 bases). The CDR3 spans 12 residues. CDR1 and CDR2 from the germline V gene are SEHNR and FQNEAQ (reference sequence). Trimming removed 8 bases from V and 6 bases from J, with 11 bases in between. The DNA for the CDR3 is TGTGCCAGCGTCCGGACTGCCAATGAGCAGTTCTTC. Translation: CASVRTANEQFF.

The rearrangement joins TRBV4-3 to TRBJ1-5; D not certain. Germline V gene sequence: CDR1 LGHNA, CDR2 YSLEER. This CDR3 has 13 amino acids. Trimming removed 2 bases at V and 5 bases at J, with 7 bases between. CDR3 in amino acids: CASSQIGDQPQHF. As DNA, the CDR3 is TGCGCCAGCAGCCAAATTGGAGATCAGCCCCAGCATTTT.

This clone was recorded once. V and J are TRBV7-3 and TRBJ2-1; TRBD2 aligns across 8 bases. This CDR3 has 16 residues. Germline V lookup: CDR1 SGHTA, CDR2 FQGTGA. The junction had 12 bases not matched to a gene; V was cut back by 4 bases and J by 7 bases. CDR3 sequence reads: CASSSRGGGIDNEQFF. The CDR3 bases are TGTGCCAGCAGCTCCCGGGGGGGCGGGATAGATAATGAGCAGTTCTTC.

This chain uses TRBV6-6 with TRBJ1-2; 9 bases are a match to TRBD1. Looked up from germline, CDR1 is MNHNY and CDR2 is SVGAGI (reference sequence). The CDR3 length is 14 residues. J lost 8 bases, V lost 6 bases, and 10 bases had no gene match. CDR3 residues: CASSPDRGSDGYTF. The CDR3 bases are TGTGCCAGCAGCCCGGACAGGGGAAGCGACGGCTACACCTTC.

The rearrangement links TRBV6-5 to TRBJ2-3; maybe TRBD1 (5 bases). V was cut by 3 bases and J by 3 bases, with 10 bases left in between. Germline CDR1 reads MNHEY; CDR2 reads SVGAGI. CDR3 size: 14 residues. CDR3 amino acids: CASSYGAVTDTQYF. CDR3 DNA sequence: TGTGCCAGCAGTTATGGGGCAGTAACAGATACGCAGTATTTT.

The chain employs TRBV7-8 and TRBJ2-1, with TRBD2 identical over 12 bases. CDR3 length: 17 amino acids. V gave up 2 bases and J gave up 4 bases; unmatched junction bases: 6. The V gene's germline CDR1 is SGHVS and CDR2 FQNEAQ. CDR3 coding DNA: TGTGCCAGCAGCTTACCCGGGACTAGCGGGCCTTACAATGAGCAGTTCTTC. It encodes CASSLPGTSGPYNEQFF.

CDR3 DNA sequence: TGTGCCAGTAGTATAGGGACAGGGAGCAATCAGCCCCAGCATTTT. Residues: CASSIGTGSNQPQHF. The J gene is TRBJ1-5, the V gene TRBV19, with 8 bases fitting TRBD1. Germline CDR1 is LNHDA and CDR2 is SQIVND (reference sequence). This CDR3 has 15 amino acids. The trim removed 1 base at V and 1 base at J, leaving 0 bases unmatched.

The chain combines TRBV7-8 with TRBJ2-7, with D possibly matching TRBD2 (6 bases). CDR1 SGHVS and CDR2 FQNEAQ come from the germline V gene. V was clipped by 4 bases and J by 2 bases, with 15 bases between them. The CDR3 spans 15 residues. Here the CDR3 reads CASSWGLGGPYEQYF. CDR3 in DNA: TGTGCCAGCAGCTGGGGACTCGGTGGCCCCTACGAGCAGTACTTC.

V gene TRBV4-1 combines with J gene TRBJ2-5; 9 bases fit TRBD1. CDR1 is MGHRA, CDR2 YSYEKL, per germline. Trimming at V came to 3 bases and at J to 5 bases, leaving 7 bases not matched to a gene. The CDR3 totals 15 residues. The CDR3 region is CASSQHWGQGETQYF. DNA for the CDR3: TGCGCCAGCAGCCAGCATTGGGGACAGGGTGAGACCCAGTACTTC.

J is TRBJ1-3 and V is TRBV19; D is perhaps TRBD1 (5 bases). The CDR3 has 14 amino acids. V was clipped by 7 bases and J by 0 bases, with 10 bases between them. Germline values: CDR1 LNHDA, CDR2 SQIVND (reference sequence). CDR3 sequence (DNA): TGTGCCAGTATCAACCAGGGCTCTGGAAACACCATATATTTT. It codes for CASINQGSGNTIYF.

The V call is TRBV6-4, the J call TRBJ1-5; no firm D call. V lost 4 bases and J 5 bases, leaving 9 bases between the germline ends. CDR1 and CDR2 from the germline V gene are MRHNA and SNTAGT. The CDR3 consists of 13 residues. The CDR3 nucleotides read TGTGCCAGCAGTGTTTTCCTCGATCAGCCCCAGCATTTT. This encodes CASSVFLDQPQHF.